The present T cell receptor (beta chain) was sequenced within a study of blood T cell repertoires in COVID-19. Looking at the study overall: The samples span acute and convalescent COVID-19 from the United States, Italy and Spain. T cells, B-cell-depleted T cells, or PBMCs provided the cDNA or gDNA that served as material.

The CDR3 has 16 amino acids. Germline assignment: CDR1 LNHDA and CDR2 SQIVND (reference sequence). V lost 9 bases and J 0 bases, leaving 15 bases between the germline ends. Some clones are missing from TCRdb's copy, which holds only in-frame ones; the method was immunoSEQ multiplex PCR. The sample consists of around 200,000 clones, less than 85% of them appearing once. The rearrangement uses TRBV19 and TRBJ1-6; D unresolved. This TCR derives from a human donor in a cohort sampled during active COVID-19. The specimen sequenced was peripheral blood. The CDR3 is CASAEAPRSYNSPLHF. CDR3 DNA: TGTGCCAGCGCAGAGGCGCCCCGCTCCTATAATTCACCCCTCCACTTT.